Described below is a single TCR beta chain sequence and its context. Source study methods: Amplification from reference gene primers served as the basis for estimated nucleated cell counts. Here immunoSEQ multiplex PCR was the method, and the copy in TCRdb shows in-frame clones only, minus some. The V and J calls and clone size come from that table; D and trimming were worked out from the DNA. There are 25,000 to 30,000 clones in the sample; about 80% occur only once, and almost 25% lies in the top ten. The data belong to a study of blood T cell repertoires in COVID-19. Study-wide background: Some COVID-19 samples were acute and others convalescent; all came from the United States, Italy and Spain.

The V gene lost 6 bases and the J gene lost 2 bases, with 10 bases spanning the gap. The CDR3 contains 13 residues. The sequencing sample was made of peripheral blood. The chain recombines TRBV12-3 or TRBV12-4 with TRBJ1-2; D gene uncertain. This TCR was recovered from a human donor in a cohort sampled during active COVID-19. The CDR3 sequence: CASRDSANYGYTF. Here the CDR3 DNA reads TGTGCCAGCAGAGACTCGGCGAACTATGGCTACACCTTC.